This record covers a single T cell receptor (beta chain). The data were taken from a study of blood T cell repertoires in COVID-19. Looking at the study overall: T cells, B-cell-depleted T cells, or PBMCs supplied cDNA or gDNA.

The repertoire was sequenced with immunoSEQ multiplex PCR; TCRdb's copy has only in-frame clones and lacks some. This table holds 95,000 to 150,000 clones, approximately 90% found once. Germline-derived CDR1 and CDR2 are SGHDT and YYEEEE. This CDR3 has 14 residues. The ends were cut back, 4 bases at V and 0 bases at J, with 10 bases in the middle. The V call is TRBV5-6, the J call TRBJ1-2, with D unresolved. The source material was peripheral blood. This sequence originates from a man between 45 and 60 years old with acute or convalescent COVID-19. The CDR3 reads CASSLAGPNYGYTF. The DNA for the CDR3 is TGTGCCAGCAGCCTAGCTGGGCCTAACTATGGCTACACCTTC.